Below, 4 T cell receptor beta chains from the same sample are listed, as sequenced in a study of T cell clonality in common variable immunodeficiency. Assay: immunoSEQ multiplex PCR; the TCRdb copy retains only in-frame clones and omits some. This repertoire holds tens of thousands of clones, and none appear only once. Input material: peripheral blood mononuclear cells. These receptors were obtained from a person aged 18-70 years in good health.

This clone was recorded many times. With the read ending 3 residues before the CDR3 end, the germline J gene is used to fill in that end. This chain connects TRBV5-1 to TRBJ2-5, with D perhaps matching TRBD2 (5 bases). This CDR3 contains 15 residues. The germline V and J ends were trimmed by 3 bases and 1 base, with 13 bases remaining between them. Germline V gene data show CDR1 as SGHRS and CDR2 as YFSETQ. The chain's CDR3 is CASSSELVAQETQYF. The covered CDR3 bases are TGCGCCAGCAGCTCGGAACTAGTTGCCCAAGAGACC.

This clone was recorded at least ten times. CDR3: CASSPPARGNTGELFF. CDR3 DNA, as far as it was read: TGTGCCAGCTCACCACCGGCTAGGGGTAACACCGGGGAG. The chain combines TRBV18 with TRBJ2-2; TRBD1 might be the D (5 bases). Sequencing ends 3 residues short of the CDR3 end; the germline J gene provides the rest. The CDR3 covers 16 residues. CDR1 KGHSH and CDR2 LQKENI come from the germline V gene. Trimming stripped 0 bases from V and 2 bases from J, with 10 bases between.

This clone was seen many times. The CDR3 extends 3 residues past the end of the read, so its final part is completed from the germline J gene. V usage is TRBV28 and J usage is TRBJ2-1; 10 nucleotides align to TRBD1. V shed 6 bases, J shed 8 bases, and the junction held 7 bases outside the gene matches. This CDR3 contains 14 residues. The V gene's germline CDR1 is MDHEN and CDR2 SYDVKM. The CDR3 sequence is CASRGQGRGYEQFF. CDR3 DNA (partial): TGTGCCAGCAGGGGACAGGGGCGCGGATATGAG.

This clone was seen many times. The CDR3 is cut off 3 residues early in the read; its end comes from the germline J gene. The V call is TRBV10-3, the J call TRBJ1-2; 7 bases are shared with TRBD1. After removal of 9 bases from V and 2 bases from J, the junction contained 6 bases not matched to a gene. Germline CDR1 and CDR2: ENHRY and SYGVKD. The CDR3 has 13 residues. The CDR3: CAISGTENYGYTF. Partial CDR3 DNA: TGTGCCATTTCCGGGACAGAAAACTATGGC.